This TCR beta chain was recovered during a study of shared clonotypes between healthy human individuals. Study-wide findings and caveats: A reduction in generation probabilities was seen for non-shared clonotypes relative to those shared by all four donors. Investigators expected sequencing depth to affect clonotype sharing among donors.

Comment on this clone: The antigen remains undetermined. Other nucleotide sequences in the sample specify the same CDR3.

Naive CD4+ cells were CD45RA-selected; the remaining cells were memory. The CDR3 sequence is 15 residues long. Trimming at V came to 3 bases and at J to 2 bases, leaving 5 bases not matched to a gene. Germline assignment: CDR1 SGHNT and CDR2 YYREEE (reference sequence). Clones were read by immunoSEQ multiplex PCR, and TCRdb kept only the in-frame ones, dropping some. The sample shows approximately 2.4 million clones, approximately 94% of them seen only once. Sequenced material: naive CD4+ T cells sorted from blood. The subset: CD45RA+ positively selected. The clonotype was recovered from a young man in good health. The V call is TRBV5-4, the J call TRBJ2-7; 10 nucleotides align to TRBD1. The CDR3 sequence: CASSSPDRGAYEQYF. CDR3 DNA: TGTGCCAGCAGCTCCCCGGACAGGGGGGCCTACGAGCAGTACTTC.